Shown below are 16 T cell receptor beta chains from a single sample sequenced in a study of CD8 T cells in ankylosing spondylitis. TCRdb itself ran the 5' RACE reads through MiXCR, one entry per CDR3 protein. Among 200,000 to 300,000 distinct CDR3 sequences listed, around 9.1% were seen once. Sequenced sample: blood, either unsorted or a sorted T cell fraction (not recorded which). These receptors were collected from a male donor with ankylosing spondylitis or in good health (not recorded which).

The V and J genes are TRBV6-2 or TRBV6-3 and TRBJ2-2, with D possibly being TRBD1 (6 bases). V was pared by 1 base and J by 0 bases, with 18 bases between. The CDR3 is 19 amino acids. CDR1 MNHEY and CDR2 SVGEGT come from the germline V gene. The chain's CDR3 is CASSYWARGGRSNTGELFF. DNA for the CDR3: TGTGCCAGCAGTTACTGGGCCAGGGGCGGCAGGTCGAACACCGGGGAGCTGTTTTTT.

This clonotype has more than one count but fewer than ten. CDR3 in amino acids: CASSESGGGEQYF. CDR3 sequence (DNA): TGTGCCAGCAGTGAATCTGGGGGAGGCGAGCAGTACTTC. The chain employs TRBV25-1 and TRBJ2-7; D is perhaps TRBD2 (6 bases). The ends were cut back, 1 base at V and 6 bases at J, with 10 bases in the middle. Germline V gene lookup returns CDR1 MGHDK and CDR2 SYGVNS. The CDR3 covers 13 residues.

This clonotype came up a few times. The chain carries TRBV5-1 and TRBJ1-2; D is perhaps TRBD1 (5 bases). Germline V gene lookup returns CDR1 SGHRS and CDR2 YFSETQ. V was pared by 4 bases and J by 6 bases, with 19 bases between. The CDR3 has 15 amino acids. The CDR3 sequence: CASSPPTGLLDGYTF. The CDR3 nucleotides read TGCGCCAGCAGCCCTCCTACGGGGCTGCTAGATGGCTACACCTTC. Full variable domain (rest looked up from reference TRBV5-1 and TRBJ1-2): KAGVTQTPRYLIKTRGQQVTLSCSPISGHRSVSWYQQTPGQGLQFLFEYFSETQRNKGNFPGRFSGRQFSNSRSEMNVSTLELGDSALYLCASSPPTGLLDGYTFGSGTRLTVV.

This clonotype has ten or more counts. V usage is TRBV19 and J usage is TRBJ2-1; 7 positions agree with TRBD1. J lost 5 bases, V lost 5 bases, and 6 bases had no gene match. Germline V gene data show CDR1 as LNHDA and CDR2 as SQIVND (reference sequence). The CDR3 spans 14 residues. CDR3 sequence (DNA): TGTGCCAGTAGTGTAGGGACAGATCACAATGAGCAGTTCTTC. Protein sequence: CASSVGTDHNEQFF.

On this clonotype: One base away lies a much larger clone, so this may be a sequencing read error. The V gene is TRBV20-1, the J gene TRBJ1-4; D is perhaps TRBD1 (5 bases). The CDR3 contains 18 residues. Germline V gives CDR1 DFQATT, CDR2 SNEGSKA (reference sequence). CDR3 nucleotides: TGCTGTGCTAGAAGGGGCGCAGGACCCCCGGCGACTAATGAAAAACTGTTTTTT. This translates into CCARRGAGPPATNEKLFF.

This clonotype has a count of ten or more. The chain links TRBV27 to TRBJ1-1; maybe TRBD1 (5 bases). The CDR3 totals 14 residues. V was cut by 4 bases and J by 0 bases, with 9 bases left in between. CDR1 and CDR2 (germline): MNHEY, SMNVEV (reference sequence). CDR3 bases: TGTGCCAGCAGTTCCGGACAAATGAACACTGAAGCTTTCTTT. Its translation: CASSSGQMNTEAFF.

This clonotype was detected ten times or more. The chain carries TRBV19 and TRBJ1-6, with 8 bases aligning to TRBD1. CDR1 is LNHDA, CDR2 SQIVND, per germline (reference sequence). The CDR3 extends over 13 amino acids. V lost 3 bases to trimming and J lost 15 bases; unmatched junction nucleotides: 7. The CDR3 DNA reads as TGTGCCAGTAGTATTCCGGACAGGGAGCTCCTCCACTTT. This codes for CASSIPDRELLHF.

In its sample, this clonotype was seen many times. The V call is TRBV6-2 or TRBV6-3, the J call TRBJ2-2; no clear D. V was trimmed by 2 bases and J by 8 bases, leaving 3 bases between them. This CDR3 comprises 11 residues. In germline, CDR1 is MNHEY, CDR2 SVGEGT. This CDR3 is CASSYAGELFF. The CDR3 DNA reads TGTGCCAGCAGTTACGCAGGGGAGCTGTTTTTT.

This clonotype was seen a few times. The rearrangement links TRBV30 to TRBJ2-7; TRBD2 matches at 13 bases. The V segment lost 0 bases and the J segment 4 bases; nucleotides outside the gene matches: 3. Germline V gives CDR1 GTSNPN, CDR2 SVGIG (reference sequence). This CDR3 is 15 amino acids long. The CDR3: CAWSVGTSGEYEQYF. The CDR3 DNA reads TGTGCCTGGAGTGTCGGGACTAGCGGGGAGTACGAGCAGTACTTC. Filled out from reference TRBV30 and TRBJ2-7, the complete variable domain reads SQTIHQWPATLVQPVGSPLSLECTVEGTSNPNLYWYRQAAGRGLQLLFYSVGIGQISSEVPQNLSASRPQDRQFILSSKKLLLSDSGFYLCAWSVGTSGEYEQYFGPGTRLTVT.

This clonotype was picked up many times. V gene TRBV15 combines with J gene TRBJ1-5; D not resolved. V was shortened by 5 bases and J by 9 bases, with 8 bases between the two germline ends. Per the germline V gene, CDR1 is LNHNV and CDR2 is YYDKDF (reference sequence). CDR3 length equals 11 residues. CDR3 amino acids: CATSSAGPQHF. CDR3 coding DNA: TGTGCCACCAGCTCCGCCGGGCCCCAGCATTTT.

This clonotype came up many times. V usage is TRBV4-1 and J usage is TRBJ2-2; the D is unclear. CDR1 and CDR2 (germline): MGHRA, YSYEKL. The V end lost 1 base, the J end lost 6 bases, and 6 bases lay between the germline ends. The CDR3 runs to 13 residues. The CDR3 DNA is TGCGCCAGCAGCCAAGTCGTTCCCGGGGAGCTGTTTTTT. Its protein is CASSQVVPGELFF.

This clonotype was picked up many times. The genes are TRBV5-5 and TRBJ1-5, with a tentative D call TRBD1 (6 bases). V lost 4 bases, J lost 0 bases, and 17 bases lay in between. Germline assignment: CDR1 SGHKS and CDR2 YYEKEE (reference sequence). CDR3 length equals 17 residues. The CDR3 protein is CASSPGRGTVSNQPQHF. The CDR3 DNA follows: TGTGCCAGCAGCCCTGGGAGGGGGACTGTTAGCAATCAGCCCCAGCATTTT.

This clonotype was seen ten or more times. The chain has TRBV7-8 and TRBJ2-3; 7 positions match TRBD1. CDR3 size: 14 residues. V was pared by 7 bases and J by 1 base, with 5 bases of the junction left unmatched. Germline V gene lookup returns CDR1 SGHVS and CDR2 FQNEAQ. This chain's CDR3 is CASTRGPGTDTQYF. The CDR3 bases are TGTGCCAGCACGAGGGGGCCTGGCACAGATACGCAGTATTTT.

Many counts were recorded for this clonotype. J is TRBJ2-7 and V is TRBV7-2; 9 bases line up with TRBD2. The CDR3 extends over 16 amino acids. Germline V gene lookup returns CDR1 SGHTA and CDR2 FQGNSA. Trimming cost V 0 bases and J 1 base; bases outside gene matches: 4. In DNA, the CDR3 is TGTGCCAGCAGCTTAGCAGGAGGACTAGCGTCCTACGAGCAGTACTTC. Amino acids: CASSLAGGLASYEQYF.

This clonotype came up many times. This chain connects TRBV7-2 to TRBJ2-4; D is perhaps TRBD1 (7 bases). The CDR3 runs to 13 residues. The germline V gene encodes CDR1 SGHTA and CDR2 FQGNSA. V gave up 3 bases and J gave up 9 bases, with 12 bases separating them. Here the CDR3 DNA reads TGTGCCAGCAGCTTGCCAGGGGGGCGCATTCAGTACTTC. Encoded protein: CASSLPGGRIQYF.

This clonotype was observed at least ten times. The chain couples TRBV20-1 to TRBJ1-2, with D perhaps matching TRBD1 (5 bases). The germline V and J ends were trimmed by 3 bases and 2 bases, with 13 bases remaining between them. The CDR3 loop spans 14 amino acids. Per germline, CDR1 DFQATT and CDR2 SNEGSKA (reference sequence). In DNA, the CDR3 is TGCAGTGCTAGTGGGGACGGGGGGAACTATGGCTACACCTTC. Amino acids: CSASGDGGNYGYTF.